Below, 21 T cell receptor beta chains from the same sample are listed, as sequenced in a study of blood T cells in healthy people across ages. Primed by a sample-barcoded 5' primer and a J-beta primer mix, a second PCR proceeded for roughly 7 to 12 cycles. From the 5' RACE reads, TCRdb called clonotypes with MiXCR, one entry per CDR3 protein. The sample carries 1,500,000 or so distinct CDR3 sequences, approximately 60% recorded once. The sequencing sample was made of blood. All receptors derive from a man aged 18 to 30 in good health.

The chain uses TRBV7-6 and TRBJ2-1; maybe TRBD2 (6 bases). Trimming removed 4 bases from V and 4 bases from J, with 35 bases in between. Germline values: CDR1 SGHVS, CDR2 FNYEAQ. This CDR3 comprises 22 residues. The chain's CDR3 is CASSYFAGGEASVTRIYNEQFF. CDR3 coding DNA: TGTGCCAGCAGCTACTTCGCCGGAGGGGAGGCTAGTGTGACCCGTATATACAATGAGCAGTTCTTC.

The chain couples TRBV4-3 to TRBJ2-7; tentatively, D is TRBD2 (5 bases). Deletions cut 3 bases from V and 1 base from J, with 13 bases between. The CDR3 extends over 15 amino acids. Germline-derived CDR1 and CDR2 are LGHNA and YSLEER. Here the CDR3 DNA reads TGCGCCAGCAGCCATAGGACTGACCCATCCTACGAGCAGTACTTC. Translating gives CASSHRTDPSYEQYF.

This rearrangement joins TRBV9 to TRBJ2-7; unclear D gene. The CDR3 totals 14 residues. Trimming took off 4 bases at V and 5 bases at J, with 16 bases between the two ends. Looked up from germline, CDR1 is SGDLS and CDR2 is YYNGEE. CDR3 sequence reads: CASSPSDPVDEQYF. The CDR3 DNA follows: TGTGCCAGCAGCCCTTCTGATCCGGTCGACGAGCAGTACTTC.

The sample holds many counts of this clonotype. The germline gene is not matched at one end of the junction; a read error may be the cause. V and J are TRBV3-1 and TRBJ2-1; the D is unclear. Looked up from germline, CDR1 is LGHDT and CDR2 is YNNKEL (reference sequence). The CDR3 runs 13 residues. CDR3 DNA sequence: TGCGCCAGCAGCCAAGTCACCTACAATGAGCAGTTCTTC. This sequence encodes CASSQVTYNEQFF.

This clonotype was observed a single time. The chain combines TRBV4-2 with TRBJ2-3, with unresolved D. The ends were cut back, 0 bases at V and 4 bases at J, with 14 bases in the middle. The CDR3 loop spans 16 amino acids. Per germline, CDR1 LGHNA and CDR2 YNFKEQ. The CDR3 nucleotides read TGTGCCAGCAGCCAAGAGGCTCTGGGGTTGGCAGATACGCAGTATTTT. Residues: CASSQEALGLADTQYF.

This clonotype was counted a few times. The chain has TRBV9 and TRBJ1-6; weak D call: TRBD1 (6 bases). From germline, CDR1 is SGDLS and CDR2 YYNGEE. Trimming shortened V by 3 bases and J by 5 bases, and 12 bases separated the two germline ends. CDR3 size: 15 residues. CDR3 in DNA: TGTGCCAGCAGCGGACAGGAGGGTAATAATTCACCCCTCCACTTT. Protein sequence: CASSGQEGNNSPLHF.

This rearrangement joins TRBV29-1 to TRBJ1-2, with D unresolved. V dropped 4 bases and J dropped 6 bases, with 12 bases sitting between them. Germline CDR1 reads SQVTM; CDR2 reads ANQGSEA. The CDR3 consists of 12 residues. The CDR3 region has the DNA TGCAGCGTTGGCGGACTTGGGAATGGCTACACCTTC. This codes for CSVGGLGNGYTF.

The chain recombines TRBV29-1 with TRBJ2-2; D ambiguous. Germline V lookup: CDR1 SQVTM, CDR2 ANQGSEA. The ends were cut back, 5 bases at V and 3 bases at J, with 13 bases in the middle. The CDR3 is 14 residues long. The CDR3 bases are TGCAGCGTTTCTTGGGTTACGGACACCGGGGAGCTGTTTTTT. Residues: CSVSWVTDTGELFF.

Details on this clonotype: One junction end disagrees with the germline gene, perhaps due to a read error. The chain links TRBV10-2 to TRBJ1-2; D remains unclear. Germline V gene sequence: CDR1 WSHSY, CDR2 SAAADI. The CDR3 is made up of 12 amino acids. The chain's CDR3 is CAGSEALGGYTF. The CDR3 nucleotides are TGCGCCGGCAGTGAGGCCCTGGGTGGCTACACCTTC.

This clonotype has more than one count but fewer than ten. This sequence joins TRBV5-6 and TRBJ1-2, with D uncertain. The CDR3 runs 15 residues. Trimming removed 7 bases from V and 3 bases from J, with 19 bases in between. The germline gives CDR1 SGHDT, CDR2 YYEEEE. The CDR3 sequence is CASGTLSGSHYGYTF. The CDR3 nucleotides read TGTGCCAGCGGAACCCTTAGTGGTTCGCACTATGGCTACACCTTC.

The table lists this clonotype with a count of one. The chain recombines TRBV2 with TRBJ2-1; perhaps TRBD2 as D (5 bases). CDR3 length: 17 amino acids. CDR1 and CDR2 from the germline V gene are SNHLY and FYNNEI. With 0 bases removed from V and 0 bases from J, the gap between germline ends came to 12 bases. CDR3 sequence reads: CASSEASGLSSYNEQFF. In nucleotides, the CDR3 is TGTGCCAGCAGTGAAGCCTCCGGACTCAGCTCCTACAATGAGCAGTTCTTC.

The J gene is TRBJ2-3, the V gene TRBV7-2; 10 bases line up with TRBD2. The V and J ends lost 5 bases and 2 bases, in that order; junction bases with no gene match: 10. The CDR3 loop spans 17 amino acids. Germline V gene sequence: CDR1 SGHTA, CDR2 FQGNSA. DNA for the CDR3: TGTGCCAGCAGCCTCCAGAGCGGGAGGGGTAACACAGATACGCAGTATTTT. Protein product: CASSLQSGRGNTDTQYF.

The rearrangement uses TRBV5-5 and TRBJ2-7; 8 bases match TRBD2. Germline-derived CDR1 and CDR2 are SGHKS and YYEKEE (reference sequence). J was trimmed by 9 bases and V by 1 base; bases with no gene match: 12. The CDR3 is 15 residues long. Here the CDR3 DNA reads TGTGCCAGCAGCTTGCAACTAGCGGCCTCCCACGGGCAGTACTTC. Encoded protein: CASSLQLAASHGQYF. Full variable domain (rest looked up from reference TRBV5-5 and TRBJ2-7): DAGVTQSPTHLIKTRGQQVTLRCSPISGHKSVSWYQQVLGQGPQFIFQYYEKEERGRGNFPDRFSARQFPNYSSELNVNALLLGDSALYLCASSLQLAASHGQYFGPGTRLTVT.

This chain connects TRBV10-3 to TRBJ2-6, with D uncertain. In germline, CDR1 is ENHRY, CDR2 SYGVKD. The CDR3 extends over 16 amino acids. V was pared by 2 bases and J by 1 base, with 9 bases between. The CDR3 is CAISEAAGSGANVLTF. CDR3 sequence (DNA): TGTGCCATCAGTGAGGCGGCAGGATCTGGGGCCAACGTCCTGACTTTC.

The chain carries TRBV24-1 and TRBJ2-7; TRBD2 matches 10 bases. Trimming cost V 4 bases and J 4 bases; bases outside gene matches: 12. The germline CDR1 and CDR2 sequences are KGHDR and SFDVKD. CDR3 length: 17 amino acids. The CDR3 is CATSDKTGLAEGYEQYF. As DNA, the CDR3 is TGTGCCACCAGTGACAAAACCGGACTAGCGGAGGGTTACGAGCAGTACTTC.

This chain joins TRBV6-5 and TRBJ1-5; 10 nucleotides line up with TRBD1. Germline trimming cut 8 bases from V and 2 bases from J; bases unmatched to any gene: 6. Germline values: CDR1 MNHEY, CDR2 SVGAGI. This CDR3 contains 15 residues. CDR3 sequence reads: CASRKGQGGNQPQHF. The CDR3 coding sequence is TGTGCCAGCCGAAAAGGACAGGGGGGCAATCAGCCCCAGCATTTT.

The chain employs TRBV29-1 and TRBJ2-1, with TRBD2 matching 7 bases. V dropped 7 bases and J dropped 3; count of bases not matched to a gene: 3. The CDR3 spans 12 residues. CDR1 and CDR2 from the germline V gene are SQVTM and ANQGSEA. CDR3 bases: TGCAGCGCCGGGACTATCTACAATGAGCAGTTCTTC. Protein: CSAGTIYNEQFF.

The chain carries TRBV5-1 and TRBJ2-1; TRBD1 is a possible D gene (6 bases). The CDR3 runs to 14 residues. Deletions cut 4 bases from V and 5 bases from J, with 13 bases between. CDR1 SGHRS and CDR2 YFSETQ come from the germline V gene. The CDR3, as DNA: TGCGCCAGCAGCCTTATTGACAGGAACAATGAGCAGTTCTTC. This translates into CASSLIDRNNEQFF.

The V call is TRBV27, the J call TRBJ1-6; TRBD1 is a possible D gene (5 bases). CDR3 length equals 12 residues. Germline values: CDR1 MNHEY, CDR2 SMNVEV (reference sequence). The DNA for the CDR3 is TGTGCATCGGGGCCCGGTAATTCACCCCTCCACTTT. It specifies CASGPGNSPLHF.

A few counts support this clonotype. The chain recombines TRBV15 with TRBJ2-5; D not certain. The J call may be incorrect, as the DNA end agrees better with TRBJ2-7. The CDR3 sequence is 13 residues long. Looked up from germline, CDR1 is LNHNV and CDR2 is YYDKDF (reference sequence). The chain's CDR3 is CATSREGGYEQYF. Written as DNA, the CDR3 is TGTGCCACCAGCAGAGAGGGTGGGTACGAGCAGTACTTC.

V and J are TRBV7-9 and TRBJ2-3, with D unclear. CDR1 and CDR2 (germline): SEHNR, FQNEAQ (reference sequence). The CDR3 has 15 residues. The V gene lost 5 bases and the J gene lost 1 base, with 13 bases spanning the gap. CDR3 coding DNA: TGTGCCAGCAGCCCGACCGGGCTCCGCACAGATACGCAGTATTTT. Translated, it gives CASSPTGLRTDTQYF.